These 17 T cell receptor beta chains came from one sample sequenced in a study of ipilimumab plus nivolumab after autologous stem cell transplantation (dated by TCRdb to the early 2020s). Libraries were made using the immunoSEQ multiplex PCR assay. TCRdb's version of the immuneACCESS table is confined to in-frame rearrangements and falls short of the full clone set. An unresolved V gene accounts for under half of the shortfall where checked; the remainder is of unknown origin. Within this sample are 77,000 or so clones, with over 80% of them counted one time only. Of the sample, more than 2% is held by the ten largest clones. The sample here was PBMCs, taken in a trial of ipilimumab plus nivolumab as post-transplant consolidation. The source of these receptors is a male donor with diffuse large B-cell lymphoma.

This clone was seen more than once but under ten times. The chain joins TRBV6-1 to TRBJ1-1, with D unclear. Trimming removed 7 bases from V and 3 bases from J, with 9 bases in between. This CDR3 contains 12 residues. Germline CDR1 MNHNS, CDR2 SASEGT. CDR3 bases: TGTGCCAGCACCCTCGAGGACACTGAAGCTTTCTTT. Protein: CASTLEDTEAFF.

The CDR3 DNA is TGTGCCAGCTCACCGACTACAGATAGCAATCAGCCCCAGCATTTT. Protein product: CASSPTTDSNQPQHF. The chain has TRBV18 and TRBJ1-5; D not resolved. This CDR3 region has 15 residues. The V gene lost 3 bases and the J gene lost 0 bases, with 9 bases spanning the gap. Germline V gives CDR1 KGHSH, CDR2 LQKENI.

The CDR3 nucleotides are TGCGCCAGCAGCTTAAGGGACAGCTTGGCACTGGCGGGGGCCCAACGAAACACAGATACGCAGTATTTT. This encodes CASSLRDSLALAGAQRNTDTQYF. The genes are TRBV5-1 and TRBJ2-3; either TRBD1 or TRBD2 may fit D (7 bases each). This CDR3 is 23 amino acids long. Germline V gene lookup returns CDR1 SGHRS and CDR2 YFSETQ. Trimming shortened V by 2 bases and J by 2 bases, and 36 bases separated the two germline ends.

V usage is TRBV2 and J usage is TRBJ1-2; tentatively, D is TRBD1 (5 bases). In germline, CDR1 is SNHLY, CDR2 FYNNEI. The CDR3 totals 13 residues. Trimming took 6 bases from V and 2 from J, leaving 10 bases between them. CDR3 sequence: CASSQRQNYGYTF. In DNA, the CDR3 is TGTGCCAGCAGCCAAAGACAGAACTATGGCTACACCTTC. The complete variable domain, with remaining parts taken from reference TRBV2 and TRBJ1-2, reads EPEVTQTPSHQVTQMGQEVILRCVPISNHLYFYWYRQILGQKVEFLVSFYNNEISEKSEIFDDQFSVERPDGSNFTLKIRSTKLEDSAMYFCASSQRQNYGYTFGSGTRLTVV.

This chain joins TRBV21-1 and TRBJ2-7; the D call in the table, TRBD2, was not verified against the DNA. TRBV21-1 is a listed pseudogene. The CDR3 covers 20 residues. The DNA for the CDR3 is TGTGCCAGCAGCAAAGGGCTAGCAGATCCCAAACCCTATTTGTCCTACGAGCAGTACTTC. It is translated as CASSKGLADPKPYLSYEQYF.

V usage is TRBV18 and J usage is TRBJ1-1; D uncertain. Germline-derived CDR1 and CDR2 are KGHSH and LQKENI. This CDR3 region has 12 residues. The V and J ends lost 7 bases and 0 bases respectively, with 6 bases between them. The CDR3: CASFDMNTEAFF. The DNA of the CDR3 is TGTGCCAGCTTCGACATGAACACTGAAGCTTTCTTT.

The sample holds one count of this clone. V gene TRBV19 combines with J gene TRBJ1-6; D not resolved. Per germline, CDR1 LNHDA and CDR2 SQIVND (reference sequence). The CDR3 consists of 16 residues. V lost 6 bases and J 6 bases, leaving 18 bases between the germline ends. The CDR3 region is CASSPLPGAVNSPLHF. CDR3 coding DNA: TGTGCCAGTAGCCCCCTCCCGGGTGCGGTTAATTCACCCCTCCACTTT.

The rearrangement uses TRBV6-1 and TRBJ1-4; D may be TRBD1 (6 bases). Deletions cut 7 bases from V and 5 bases from J, with 17 bases between. There are 15 residues in the CDR3. Germline loops: CDR1 MNHNS, CDR2 SASEGT. The CDR3 nucleotides are TGTGCCAGCACTTTGGGGGGGCCATTAAATGAAAAACTGTTTTTT. Encoded protein: CASTLGGPLNEKLFF.

This sequence joins TRBV5-1 and TRBJ2-3; 10 bases agree with TRBD2. CDR3 length: 19 amino acids. In germline, CDR1 is SGHRS, CDR2 YFSETQ. Germline trimming cut 0 bases from V and 0 bases from J; bases unmatched to any gene: 10. For the CDR3, the DNA is TGCGCCAGCAGCTTGGGTGGGACTAGCGCGTACCTTAGCACAGATACGCAGTATTTT. Translation: CASSLGGTSAYLSTDTQYF.

This chain links TRBV7-9 with TRBJ1-3; D gene uncertain. CDR3 length equals 13 residues. V was trimmed by 1 base and J by 1 base, leaving 2 bases between them. In germline, CDR1 is SEHNR, CDR2 FQNEAQ (reference sequence). The CDR3 sequence is CASSLGSGNTIYF. In nucleotides, the CDR3 is TGTGCCAGCAGCTTAGGATCTGGAAACACCATATATTTT.

The rearrangement joins TRBV29-1 to TRBJ1-1; no firm D call. V was trimmed by 7 bases and J by 7 bases, leaving 13 bases between them. This CDR3 region has 11 residues. From germline, CDR1 is SQVTM and CDR2 ANQGSEA. Here the CDR3 reads CSAWAALEAFF. The DNA of the CDR3 is TGCAGCGCTTGGGCGGCTCTTGAAGCTTTCTTT.

The chain combines TRBV7-9 with TRBJ2-3, with 8 nucleotides matching TRBD2. Germline trimming cut 1 base from V and 9 bases from J; bases unmatched to any gene: 6. The germline CDR1 and CDR2 sequences are SEHNR and FQNEAQ (reference sequence). This CDR3 is built from 14 residues. This chain's CDR3 is CASSLESVAGTQYF. In DNA form, the CDR3 reads TGTGCCAGCAGCTTAGAGTCGGTAGCGGGGACGCAGTATTTT.

The chain uses TRBV30 and TRBJ2-7; 9 bases agree with TRBD2. Germline lookup yields CDR1 GTSNPN and CDR2 SVGIG (reference sequence). This CDR3 comprises 14 residues. V was pared by 0 bases and J by 2 bases, with 2 bases of the junction left unmatched. The CDR3 region is CAWSVSSGAYEQYF. The CDR3 DNA follows: TGTGCCTGGAGTGTCTCTAGCGGGGCCTACGAGCAGTACTTC.

The chain joins TRBV6-1 to TRBJ1-5; D is possibly TRBD1 (5 bases). V lost 8 bases and J 6 bases, leaving 11 bases between the germline ends. CDR3 length equals 12 residues. CDR1 is MNHNS and CDR2 is SASEGT in the germline V gene. The CDR3 is CASGQGGQPQHF. DNA for the CDR3: TGTGCCAGCGGGCAGGGAGGTCAGCCCCAGCATTTT.

The chain combines TRBV15 with TRBJ1-5; 8 bases align to TRBD1. Germline CDR1 is LNHNV and CDR2 is YYDKDF (reference sequence). The CDR3 length is 15 residues. The J segment lost 8 bases and the V segment lost 3 bases, leaving 9 bases of the junction unmatched. The CDR3 nucleotides read TGTGCCACCAGCAGGATCACAGGGGGGGTAGAGCCCCAGCATTTT. Its protein product is CATSRITGGVEPQHF.

This rearrangement joins TRBV5-6 to TRBJ1-1, with D possibly being TRBD1 (6 bases). V was trimmed by 4 bases and J by 3 bases, leaving 16 bases between them. In germline, CDR1 is SGHDT, CDR2 YYEEEE. The CDR3 runs to 15 residues. The CDR3 protein is CASSPGTRLYTEAFF. CDR3 DNA sequence: TGTGCCAGCAGCCCGGGGACACGGCTATACACTGAAGCTTTCTTT. Looking up the rest from reference TRBV5-6 and TRBJ1-1 gives the full variable domain: DAGVTQSPTHLIKTRGQQVTLRCSPKSGHDTVSWYQQALGQGPQFIFQYYEEEERQRGNFPDRFSGHQFPNYSSELNVNALLLGDSALYLCASSPGTRLYTEAFFGQGTRLTVV.

The chain carries TRBV5-1 and TRBJ1-2, with 7 positions matching TRBD1. The CDR3 sequence is 15 residues long. With V trimmed by 4 bases and J by 11 bases, 17 bases remained unmatched. Germline loops: CDR1 SGHRS, CDR2 YFSETQ. The CDR3 loop reads CASSPNIDRVHTYTF. The DNA of the CDR3 is TGCGCCAGCAGCCCGAATATCGACAGGGTACATACTTACACCTTC.